The following is a TCR beta chain sequence with its context. The data derive from a study of human T cells and chemical hapten exposure. Whole-study context: Small pooled library volume differences mainly caused per-sample TCR yield variation.

The CDR3 loop spans 15 amino acids. Trimming left V 3 bases short and J 4 bases short, with 15 bases between. Germline assignment: CDR1 SEHNR and CDR2 FQNEAQ (reference sequence). Time point in this sample: patch test 2, 6 weeks after DPC sensitization. Treatment: therapeutic diphenylcyclopropenone sensitization with weekly scalp DPC. TCRdb reprocessed the RACE reads via MiXCR and lists one record per CDR3 protein. The top ten clones hold approximately 2.8% of a sample with approximately 110,000 distinct CDR3 sequences, roughly a tenth of them seen once. This chain connects TRBV7-9 to TRBJ1-2, with a weak D call TRBD1 (5 bases). Sample: whole blood, taken in connection with sensitization to the hapten diphenylcyclopropenone (DPC). This clonotype originated in a woman aged 40 to 50 with alopecia areata. Some clones in this sample may be carry-over from other donors' samples. The CDR3: CASSFGTPDRYGYTF. CDR3 nucleotides: TGTGCCAGCAGCTTTGGGACTCCTGACCGCTATGGCTACACCTTC.